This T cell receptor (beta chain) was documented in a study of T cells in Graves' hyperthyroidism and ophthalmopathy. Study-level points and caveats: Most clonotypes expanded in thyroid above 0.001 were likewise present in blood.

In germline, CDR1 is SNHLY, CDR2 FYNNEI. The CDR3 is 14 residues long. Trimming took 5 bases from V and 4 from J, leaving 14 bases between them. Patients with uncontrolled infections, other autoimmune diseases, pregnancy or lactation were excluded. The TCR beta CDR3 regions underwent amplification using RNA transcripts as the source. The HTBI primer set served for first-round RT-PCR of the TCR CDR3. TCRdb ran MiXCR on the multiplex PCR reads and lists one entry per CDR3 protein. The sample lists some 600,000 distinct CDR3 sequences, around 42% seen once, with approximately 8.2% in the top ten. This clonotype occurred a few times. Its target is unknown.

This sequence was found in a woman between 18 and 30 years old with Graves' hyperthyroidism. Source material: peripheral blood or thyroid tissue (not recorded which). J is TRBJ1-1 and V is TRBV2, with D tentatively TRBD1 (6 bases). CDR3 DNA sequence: TGTGCCAGCAGTTTACACAGGGATCCCACTGAAGCTTTCTTT. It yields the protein CASSLHRDPTEAFF. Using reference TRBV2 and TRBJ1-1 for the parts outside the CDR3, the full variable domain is EPEVTQTPSHQVTQMGQEVILRCVPISNHLYFYWYRQILGQKVEFLVSFYNNEISEKSEIFDDQFSVERPDGSNFTLKIRSTKLEDSAMYFCASSLHRDPTEAFFGQGTRLTVV.